The 3 T cell receptor beta chains reported below all come from one sample, sequenced in a study of T cell responses to AZD1222 COVID-19 vaccine. The protocol was immunoSEQ multiplex PCR, while the TCRdb copy is restricted to in-frame clones and leaves out a portion. This sample carries 100,000 to 150,000 clones, around 85% of them seen once, and the ten largest clones take approximately 6.2%. This specimen was peripheral blood, taken on day 0 of AZD1222 vaccination. These receptors all come from an adult in good health.

V is TRBV28 and J is TRBJ1-2; 8 nucleotides match TRBD1. Germline V gives CDR1 MDHEN, CDR2 SYDVKM. The CDR3 consists of 14 residues. J lost 2 bases, V lost 4 bases, and 3 bases had no gene match. The CDR3 sequence is CASSYDRGNYGYTF. CDR3 DNA: TGTGCCAGCAGTTACGACAGGGGAAACTATGGCTACACCTTC.

CDR3 coding DNA: TGTGCTAGTGGTTTGGTAGGCGAAGCTTTCTTT. This codes for CASGLVGEAFF. The gene calls are TRBV12-5 and TRBJ1-1, with D hard to call. Germline V gene data show CDR1 as LGHNT and CDR2 as FRNRAP. The CDR3 runs to 11 residues. V dropped 0 bases and J dropped 8 bases, with 4 bases sitting between them.

The chain couples TRBV19 to TRBJ2-1; 8 bases map to TRBD2. The CDR3 consists of 15 residues. Germline V gene sequence: CDR1 LNHDA, CDR2 SQIVND (reference sequence). The junction had 16 bases not matched to a gene; V was cut back by 10 bases and J by 8 bases. The CDR3 loop is CATKESGGLGDEQFF. CDR3 sequence (DNA): TGTGCCACCAAAGAGAGCGGGGGCCTGGGGGATGAGCAGTTCTTC.